This passage covers 11 T cell receptor beta chains from one sample sequenced in a study of blood T cell repertoires in COVID-19. Here immunoSEQ multiplex PCR was the method, and the copy in TCRdb shows in-frame clones only, minus some. Here the sample spans 70,000 to 80,000 clones, around 85% being singletons. Specimen: peripheral blood. All receptors come from a woman at least 80 years old with active or convalescent COVID-19.

V is TRBV6-1 and J is TRBJ1-3; D gene ambiguous. The CDR3 is 11 residues long. V lost 1 base, J lost 9 bases, and 4 bases lay in between. The germline V gene has CDR1 MNHNS and CDR2 SASEGT. CDR3 sequence: CASSEGGTIYF. The CDR3 nucleotides are TGTGCCAGCAGTGAAGGCGGCACCATATATTTT.

V usage is TRBV7-2 and J usage is TRBJ2-7; possible D gene TRBD1, 6 bases. Germline V gene lookup returns CDR1 SGHTA and CDR2 FQGNSA. The CDR3 sequence is 14 residues long. V was clipped by 6 bases and J by 2 bases, with 14 bases between them. The CDR3 here is CASSSRDTTYEQYF. The DNA for the CDR3 is TGTGCCAGCAGTTCCCGGGACACCACCTACGAGCAGTACTTC.

The rearrangement joins TRBV18 to TRBJ1-2; unclear D gene. Trimming shortened V by 1 base and J by 4 bases, and 10 bases separated the two germline ends. This CDR3 has 14 amino acids. The germline CDR1 and CDR2 sequences are KGHSH and LQKENI. Written as DNA, the CDR3 is TGTGCCAGCTCACCACTGGCGGTCGTCTATGGCTACACCTTC. Protein: CASSPLAVVYGYTF.

The chain joins TRBV6-6 to TRBJ1-2, with 7 bases lining up with TRBD1. There are 15 residues in the CDR3. Losses at the gene ends were 5 bases for V and 0 bases for J; bases not matched to a gene: 6. Germline CDR1 and CDR2: MNHNY and SVGAGI (reference sequence). The CDR3 reads CASSPRDSTNYGYTF. The CDR3 region has the DNA TGTGCCAGCAGTCCGCGGGACAGTACTAACTATGGCTACACCTTC.

The rearrangement joins TRBV10-3 to TRBJ2-1; D is possibly TRBD2 (6 bases). The CDR3 loop spans 13 amino acids. The germline gives CDR1 ENHRY, CDR2 SYGVKD. Trimming removed 4 bases from V and 9 bases from J, with 13 bases in between. The CDR3 sequence is CAISVGTPPEQFF. The CDR3 DNA reads TGTGCCATCAGTGTCGGGACTCCGCCTGAGCAGTTCTTC.

This chain connects TRBV28 to TRBJ1-1, with D unresolved. In germline, CDR1 is MDHEN, CDR2 SYDVKM. V was shortened by 4 bases and J by 7 bases, with 7 bases between the two germline ends. This CDR3 comprises 11 residues. The CDR3 spells CASSSRVEAFF. The CDR3 coding sequence is TGTGCCAGCAGTTCCCGGGTTGAAGCTTTCTTT. The full variable domain, in which reference TRBV28 and TRBJ1-1 provide the parts outside the CDR3, is DVKVTQSSRYLVKRTGEKVFLECVQDMDHENMFWYRQDPGLGLRLIYFSYDVKMKEKGDIPEGYSVSREKKERFSLILESASTNQTSMYLCASSSRVEAFFGQGTRLTVV.

The gene calls are TRBV5-6 and TRBJ1-1; D is ambiguous. CDR1 and CDR2 from the germline V gene are SGHDT and YYEEEE. The CDR3 is made up of 16 amino acids. Trimming took 5 bases from V and 0 from J, leaving 17 bases between them. In DNA form, the CDR3 reads TGTGCCAGCAGTTCTCTGAGGGAAAGAGTGAACACTGAAGCTTTCTTT. This gives the protein CASSSLRERVNTEAFF.

The chain is built from TRBV10-1 and TRBJ2-5, with 8 bases fitting TRBD1. The junction had 8 bases not matched to a gene; V was cut back by 3 bases and J by 2 bases. Germline V gives CDR1 WNHNN, CDR2 SYGVQD (reference sequence). CDR3 length: 16 amino acids. The CDR3, as DNA: TGCGCCAGCAGTGACTGGACCGGGACAGGACAAGAGACCCAGTACTTC. Protein product: CASSDWTGTGQETQYF.

The chain recombines TRBV4-1 with TRBJ1-3, with 8 bases aligning to TRBD1. CDR1 and CDR2 from the germline V gene are MGHRA and YSYEKL. This CDR3 spans 18 amino acids. Trimming at V came to 1 base and at J to 2 bases, leaving 10 bases not matched to a gene. CDR3 region: CASSQAAATDRAGNTIYF. CDR3 coding DNA: TGCGCCAGCAGCCAAGCTGCCGCGACGGACAGGGCTGGAAACACCATATATTTT.

This chain links TRBV10-2 with TRBJ2-5; 13 bases are shared with TRBD2. The V segment lost 8 bases and the J segment 5 bases; nucleotides outside the gene matches: 5. The CDR3 runs 14 residues. Germline V gene lookup returns CDR1 WSHSY and CDR2 SAAADI. CDR3 in amino acids: CASGGLAGHETQYF. The CDR3 DNA reads TGCGCCAGCGGGGGACTAGCGGGACATGAGACCCAGTACTTC.

The rearrangement uses TRBV9 and TRBJ1-1; D remains unclear. From germline, CDR1 is SGDLS and CDR2 YYNGEE. Deletions cut 0 bases from V and 4 bases from J, with 13 bases between. This CDR3 comprises 15 residues. The CDR3 DNA reads TGTGCCAGCAGCGTAGTTACCCCGGGGTTCACTGAAGCTTTCTTT. Translated, it gives CASSVVTPGFTEAFF.